This T cell receptor beta chain was retrieved from a study of CD8+CD57+ T cells in acquired aplastic anemia. In the study overall: Sorted CD4+ and CD8+ cells gave a mean 3.2 ug DNA, range roughly 0.18 to 30 ug.

Findings and limits, study-wide: The same twenty-nine CD8+ CDR3 sequences occurred in patients and in controls. Patients did not significantly differ from controls in CD8+ Simpson's diversity.

About this clonotype: Its cognate antigen is unknown. A junction boundary mismatches the germline segment, possibly from a read error.

Genomic DNA templated the TCR beta VDJ and CDR3 profiling. TCRdb ran MiXCR on the reads and lists one entry per CDR3 protein. Of fewer than 100,000 distinct CDR3 sequences listed, about half are singletons. CDR1 is SGHVS and CDR2 is FNYEAQ in the germline V gene. The CDR3 length is 14 residues. The clonotype originates from a human donor in good health, serving as a control. The chain links TRBV7-6 to TRBJ2-7; D unclear. The sample comprised sorted CD4+, CD8+, or CD8+CD57+ T cells (not recorded which) from PBMCs. Written as DNA, the CDR3 is TGCGCCAGCAGCAGACCCGGGTCCTCCGGCGAGCAGTACTTC. It yields the protein CASSRPGSSGEQYF.